This TCR beta chain was recovered during a study of blood T cell repertoires in COVID-19. Study-level background: Whether acute or convalescent, the COVID-19 samples came from the United States, Italy and Spain. PBMCs, B-cell-depleted T cells, or T cells were the source of the cDNA or gDNA that made up the material.

Germline CDR1 is SEHNR and CDR2 is FQNEAQ (reference sequence). V lost 1 base and J lost 4, with 9 bases in between. The CDR3 runs to 14 residues. Seattle patient enrollment occurred during active infection, with longitudinal follow-up thereafter. Original analysis: From reference gene primer amplification, estimates of nucleated cell counts were derived. This table comes from immunoSEQ multiplex PCR, and its TCRdb copy is limited to in-frame clones, with some not included. V, J and clone size reflect that table, while D and trimming were determined from the DNA. The data contain 400,000 to 450,000 clones, 70% to 90% of them singletons.

This chain links TRBV7-9 with TRBJ2-3; D is possibly TRBD1 (6 bases). The sequence came from a woman aged 45-60 years with COVID-19, enrolled during active disease. Sequenced sample: peripheral blood. The CDR3 reads CASSLDRASDTQYF. The CDR3 nucleotides read TGTGCCAGCAGCTTAGACAGGGCCTCAGATACGCAGTATTTT.